Sequencing of this T cell receptor (beta chain) was carried out in a study of T cell responses to AZD1222 COVID-19 vaccine. Study-level findings and limits: Unmutated variant regions are reportedly the target of nearly half of TCRs that are spike-specific.

Germline CDR1 is LNHDA and CDR2 is SQIVND (reference sequence). The CDR3 is made up of 11 amino acids. V shed 9 bases and J shed 6 bases, with 11 bases lying between them. Profiled with immunoSEQ multiplex PCR; TCRdb holds only in-frame clones, not every one. This sample yields approximately 100,000 clones, of which around 90% are seen a single time; 9.5% to 15% belongs to the top ten. With regard to this clone: Its antigen is not known.

The source of this sequence is an adult in good health. The genes are TRBV19 and TRBJ1-1, with D unresolved. Sequencing was performed on peripheral blood, taken on day 0 of MenACWY control vaccination. CDR3 nucleotide sequence: TGTGCCAGCTACCTGGGCTCTGAAGCTTTCTTT. This gives the protein CASYLGSEAFF.